The rows below give T cell receptor beta chains drawn from one sample of a study of control samples from healthy donors and cancer patients. Assay: immunoSEQ multiplex PCR; the TCRdb copy retains only in-frame clones and omits some. The sample gives approximately 110,000 clones, 80% to 90% of which show up once; approximately 13% is in the top ten. Sequencing used blood. These receptors all stem from a woman between 50 and 59 years old in good health. CDR3s include the opening cysteine and the closing phenylalanine or tryptophan. Each record gives: D gene, V gene, J gene, clone size, CDR3 protein, CDR3 DNA. A D gene is named only where the DNA matches it firmly. Clone size, where shown, is once, few, many, or a class for clones that have expanded.

d_gene: TRBD2; v_gene: TRBV9; j_gene: TRBJ2-1; abundance: many; CDR3aa: CASSASGGAGNEQFF; CDR3nt: TGTGCCAGCAGCGCAAGCGGGGGGGCGGGGAATGAGCAGTTCTTC
d_gene: TRBD1; v_gene: TRBV28; j_gene: TRBJ1-5; abundance: -; CDR3aa: CATKQGGNQPQHF; CDR3nt: TGTGCCACCAAGCAGGGGGGGAATCAGCCCCAGCATTTT
d_gene: -; v_gene: TRBV7-2; j_gene: TRBJ1-1; abundance: -; CDR3aa: CASRQSRAGGTEAFF; CDR3nt: TGTGCCAGCAGACAAAGCAGGGCGGGGGGCACTGAAGCTTTCTTT
d_gene: -; v_gene: TRBV7-2; j_gene: TRBJ2-7; abundance: -; CDR3aa: CASSLDGVLDEQYF; CDR3nt: TGTGCCAGCAGCTTAGATGGAGTTCTGGACGAGCAGTACTTC
d_gene: -; v_gene: TRBV29-1; j_gene: TRBJ1-2; abundance: -; CDR3aa: CSVATGTNYGYTF; CDR3nt: TGCAGCGTTGCTACCGGGACAAACTATGGCTACACCTTC
d_gene: -; v_gene: TRBV5-1; j_gene: TRBJ2-5; abundance: -; CDR3aa: CASSFSGAGFTETQYF; CDR3nt: TGCGCCAGCAGCTTTAGTGGCGCGGGGTTTACGGAGACCCAGTACTTC
d_gene: -; v_gene: TRBV6-2/TRBV6-3; j_gene: TRBJ2-2; abundance: -; CDR3aa: CASSLLVSNTGELFF; CDR3nt: TGTGCCAGCAGTTTATTGGTTTCGAACACCGGGGAGCTGTTTTTT
d_gene: TRBD1; v_gene: TRBV7-2; j_gene: TRBJ1-2; abundance: once; CDR3aa: CASSTDGTGKVYGYTF; CDR3nt: TGTGCCAGCAGCACCGACGGGACAGGGAAAGTCTATGGCTACACCTTC
d_gene: -; v_gene: TRBV9; j_gene: TRBJ2-7; abundance: -; CDR3aa: CASSAGTSLYEQYF; CDR3nt: TGTGCCAGCAGCGCCGGGACTTCCCTCTATGAGCAGTACTTC
d_gene: -; v_gene: TRBV18; j_gene: TRBJ1-6; abundance: -; CDR3aa: CASSPLSRLSSYNSPLHF; CDR3nt: TGTGCCAGCTCACCATTGTCAAGGCTTAGCTCCTATAATTCACCCCTCCACTTT
d_gene: TRBD2; v_gene: TRBV5-1; j_gene: TRBJ2-1; abundance: -; CDR3aa: CASRQTSGANNEQFF; CDR3nt: TGCGCCAGCAGACAAACTAGCGGGGCAAACAATGAGCAGTTCTTC
d_gene: TRBD2; v_gene: TRBV29-1; j_gene: TRBJ2-7; abundance: -; CDR3aa: CSATTSGVSYEQYF; CDR3nt: TGCAGCGCTACAACTAGCGGTGTCTCCTACGAGCAGTACTTC
d_gene: TRBD1; v_gene: TRBV24-1; j_gene: TRBJ2-2; abundance: -; CDR3aa: CATSDPGQGGGGELFF; CDR3nt: TGTGCCACCAGTGATCCAGGACAGGGGGGAGGCGGGGAGCTGTTTTTT
d_gene: TRBD1; v_gene: TRBV28; j_gene: TRBJ2-1; abundance: -; CDR3aa: CASRRTGGGEQFF; CDR3nt: TGTGCCAGCAGGAGGACAGGGGGCGGTGAGCAGTTCTTC
d_gene: TRBD2; v_gene: TRBV5-1; j_gene: TRBJ2-5; abundance: -; CDR3aa: CASSFSGGAETQYF; CDR3nt: TGCGCCAGCAGCTTTAGCGGGGGGGCAGAGACCCAGTACTTC
d_gene: -; v_gene: TRBV29-1; j_gene: TRBJ1-1; abundance: -; CDR3aa: CSVGWPNTEAFF; CDR3nt: TGCAGCGTTGGTTGGCCGAACACTGAAGCTTTCTTT
d_gene: -; v_gene: TRBV24-1; j_gene: TRBJ2-1; abundance: -; CDR3aa: CATSDLSNEQFF; CDR3nt: TGTGCCACCAGTGATTTAAGCAATGAGCAGTTCTTC
d_gene: TRBD2; v_gene: TRBV2; j_gene: TRBJ2-3; abundance: -; CDR3aa: CAQGMTSGGLLDTQYF; CDR3nt: TGTGCCCAGGGGATGACTAGCGGGGGGTTATTAGATACGCAGTATTTT
d_gene: -; v_gene: TRBV6-2/TRBV6-3; j_gene: TRBJ1-2; abundance: once; CDR3aa: CASSYRDRLNYGYTF; CDR3nt: TGTGCCAGCAGTTACAGGGACCGCCTTAACTATGGCTACACCTTC
d_gene: -; v_gene: TRBV29-1; j_gene: TRBJ2-7; abundance: once; CDR3aa: CSVEVGEEQYF; CDR3nt: TGCAGCGTTGAGGTGGGTGAGGAGCAGTACTTC
d_gene: -; v_gene: TRBV7-3; j_gene: TRBJ1-1; abundance: once; CDR3aa: CASSLTTVTEAFF; CDR3nt: TGTGCCAGCAGCTTAACGACAGTAACTGAAGCTTTCTTT
d_gene: -; v_gene: TRBV6-6; j_gene: TRBJ1-2; abundance: -; CDR3aa: CASSYSGRAANYGYTF; CDR3nt: TGTGCCAGCAGTTACTCGGGACGGGCGGCGAACTATGGCTACACCTTC
d_gene: -; v_gene: TRBV7-2; j_gene: TRBJ1-2; abundance: -; CDR3aa: CASSLLGGPNYGYTF; CDR3nt: TGTGCCAGCAGCTTATTGGGGGGCCCTAACTATGGCTACACCTTC
d_gene: -; v_gene: TRBV4-2; j_gene: TRBJ1-3; abundance: -; CDR3aa: CASSQDSSSGNTIYF; CDR3nt: TGTGCCAGCAGCCAAGACTCCAGCTCTGGAAACACCATATATTTT
d_gene: TRBD2; v_gene: TRBV28; j_gene: TRBJ2-5; abundance: -; CDR3aa: CASGGLAGQETQYF; CDR3nt: TGTGCCAGCGGGGGACTAGCGGGCCAAGAGACCCAGTACTTC
d_gene: -; v_gene: TRBV7-9; j_gene: TRBJ1-3; abundance: -; CDR3aa: CASSLEGGYGNTIYF; CDR3nt: TGTGCCAGCAGCTTAGAGGGCGGTTATGGAAACACCATATATTTT
d_gene: TRBD1; v_gene: TRBV27; j_gene: TRBJ1-5; abundance: -; CDR3aa: CASSLTRGGNQPQHF; CDR3nt: TGTGCCAGCAGTTTAACCAGGGGGGGCAATCAGCCCCAGCATTTT
d_gene: -; v_gene: TRBV9; j_gene: TRBJ2-7; abundance: once; CDR3aa: CASSVAMAGYGEQYF; CDR3nt: TGTGCCAGCAGCGTAGCTATGGCGGGGTACGGCGAGCAGTACTTC
d_gene: TRBD2; v_gene: TRBV30; j_gene: TRBJ2-1; abundance: -; CDR3aa: CAGLAGSYNEQFF; CDR3nt: TGTGCCGGTCTAGCGGGATCCTACAATGAGCAGTTCTTC
d_gene: -; v_gene: TRBV5-1; j_gene: TRBJ2-1; abundance: few; CDR3aa: CASNSPAVASYNEQFF; CDR3nt: TGCGCCAGCAATAGCCCAGCGGTAGCCTCCTACAATGAGCAGTTCTTC
d_gene: -; v_gene: TRBV18; j_gene: TRBJ2-7; abundance: -; CDR3aa: CASSPTGSGSYEQYF; CDR3nt: TGTGCCAGCTCACCAACAGGGTCGGGGTCTTACGAGCAGTACTTC
d_gene: TRBD2; v_gene: TRBV29-1; j_gene: TRBJ2-1; abundance: -; CDR3aa: CSSIGASGNEQFF; CDR3nt: TGCAGTTCTATAGGGGCTAGCGGGAATGAGCAGTTCTTC
d_gene: -; v_gene: TRBV4-2; j_gene: TRBJ1-1; abundance: -; CDR3aa: CASSQDIAGTTEAFF; CDR3nt: TGTGCCAGCAGCCAAGATATCGCAGGGACCACTGAAGCTTTCTTT
d_gene: TRBD1; v_gene: TRBV19; j_gene: TRBJ2-1; abundance: -; CDR3aa: CASERSGTVHNEQFF; CDR3nt: TGTGCCAGTGAAAGGTCAGGGACAGTCCATAATGAGCAGTTCTTC
d_gene: -; v_gene: TRBV5-5; j_gene: TRBJ2-1; abundance: -; CDR3aa: CASSQILRDRVSDNEQFF; CDR3nt: TGTGCCAGCAGCCAAATCCTCCGGGACCGAGTATCAGACAATGAGCAGTTCTTC
d_gene: TRBD1; v_gene: TRBV11-2; j_gene: TRBJ1-6; abundance: -; CDR3aa: CASSFEFGTANSPLHF; CDR3nt: TGTGCCAGCAGCTTCGAATTCGGGACAGCAAATTCACCCCTCCACTTT
d_gene: TRBD2; v_gene: TRBV19; j_gene: TRBJ2-2; abundance: -; CDR3aa: CASSFRGGTGELFF; CDR3nt: TGTGCCAGTAGTTTTCGGGGGGGGACCGGGGAGCTGTTTTTT
d_gene: -; v_gene: TRBV6-2/TRBV6-3; j_gene: TRBJ2-6; abundance: -; CDR3aa: CASSYSGFGANVLTF; CDR3nt: TGTGCCAGCAGTTATTCAGGGTTCGGGGCCAACGTCCTGACTTTC
d_gene: -; v_gene: TRBV9; j_gene: TRBJ2-1; abundance: -; CDR3aa: CASNQEQGTGEQFF; CDR3nt: TGTGCCAGCAACCAAGAACAGGGAACTGGTGAGCAGTTCTTC
d_gene: -; v_gene: TRBV7-2; j_gene: TRBJ1-1; abundance: once; CDR3aa: CASSLTGGRKSEAFF; CDR3nt: TGTGCCAGCAGCTTAACCGGGGGGCGCAAGTCTGAAGCTTTCTTT
d_gene: -; v_gene: TRBV12-3/TRBV12-4; j_gene: TRBJ2-1; abundance: -; CDR3aa: CASSLQDYHEQFF; CDR3nt: TGTGCCAGCAGTTTGCAGGACTACCATGAGCAGTTCTTC
d_gene: -; v_gene: TRBV7-3; j_gene: TRBJ2-1; abundance: -; CDR3aa: CASSLEGSGNEQFF; CDR3nt: TGTGCCAGCAGCTTAGAAGGTAGCGGCAATGAGCAGTTCTTC
d_gene: -; v_gene: TRBV5-4; j_gene: TRBJ2-5; abundance: -; CDR3aa: CASSERLGRETQYF; CDR3nt: TGTGCCAGCAGCGAAAGACTAGGAAGGGAGACCCAGTACTTC